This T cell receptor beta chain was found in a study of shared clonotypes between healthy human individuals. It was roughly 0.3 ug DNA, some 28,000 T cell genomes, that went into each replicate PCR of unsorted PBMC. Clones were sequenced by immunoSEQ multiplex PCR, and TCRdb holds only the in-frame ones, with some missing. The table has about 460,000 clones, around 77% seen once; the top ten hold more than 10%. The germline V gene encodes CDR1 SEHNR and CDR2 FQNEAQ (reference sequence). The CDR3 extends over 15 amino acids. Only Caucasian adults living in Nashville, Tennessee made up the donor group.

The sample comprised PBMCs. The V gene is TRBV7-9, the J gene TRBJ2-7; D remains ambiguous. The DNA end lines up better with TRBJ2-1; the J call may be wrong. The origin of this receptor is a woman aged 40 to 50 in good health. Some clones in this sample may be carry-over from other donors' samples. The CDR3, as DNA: TGTGCCAGCAGCTTAGTTCCAGAGGCCTACAATGAGCAGTTCTTC. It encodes CASSLVPEAYNEQFF.